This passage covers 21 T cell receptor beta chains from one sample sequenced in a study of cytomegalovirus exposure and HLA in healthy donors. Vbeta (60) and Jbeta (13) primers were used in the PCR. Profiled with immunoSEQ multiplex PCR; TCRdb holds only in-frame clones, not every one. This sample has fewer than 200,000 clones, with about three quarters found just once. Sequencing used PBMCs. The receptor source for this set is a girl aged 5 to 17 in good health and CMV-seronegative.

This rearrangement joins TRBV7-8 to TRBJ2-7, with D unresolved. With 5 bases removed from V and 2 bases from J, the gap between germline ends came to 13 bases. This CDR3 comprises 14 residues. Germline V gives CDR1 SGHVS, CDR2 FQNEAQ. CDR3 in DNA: TGTGCCAGCAGCGGTACCGACGGAGCCTACGAGCAGTACTTC. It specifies CASSGTDGAYEQYF.

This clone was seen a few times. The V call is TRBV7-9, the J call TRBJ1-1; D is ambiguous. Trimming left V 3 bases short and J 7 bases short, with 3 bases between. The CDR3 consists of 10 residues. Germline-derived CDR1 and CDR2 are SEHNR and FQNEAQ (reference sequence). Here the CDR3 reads CASSFNEAFF. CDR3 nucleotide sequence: TGTGCCAGCAGCTTCAATGAAGCTTTCTTT.

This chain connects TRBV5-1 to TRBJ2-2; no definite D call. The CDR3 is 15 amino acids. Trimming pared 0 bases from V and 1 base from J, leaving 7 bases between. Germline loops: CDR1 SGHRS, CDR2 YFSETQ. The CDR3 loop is CASSLGHQNTGELFF. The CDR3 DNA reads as TGCGCCAGCAGCTTGGGGCACCAGAACACCGGGGAGCTGTTTTTT.

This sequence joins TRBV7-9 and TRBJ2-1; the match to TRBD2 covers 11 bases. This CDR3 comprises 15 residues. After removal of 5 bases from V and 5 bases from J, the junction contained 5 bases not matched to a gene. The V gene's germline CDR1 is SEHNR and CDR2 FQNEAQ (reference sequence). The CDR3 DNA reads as TGTGCCAGCAGCCCAGGACTAGCGGGTGACAATGAGCAGTTCTTC. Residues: CASSPGLAGDNEQFF.

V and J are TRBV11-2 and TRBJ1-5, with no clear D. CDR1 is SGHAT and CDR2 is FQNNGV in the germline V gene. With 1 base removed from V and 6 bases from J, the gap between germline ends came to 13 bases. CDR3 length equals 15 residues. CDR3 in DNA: TGTGCCAGCAGCTTAGGATCCGGGATCGGTCAGCCCCAGCATTTT. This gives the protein CASSLGSGIGQPQHF.

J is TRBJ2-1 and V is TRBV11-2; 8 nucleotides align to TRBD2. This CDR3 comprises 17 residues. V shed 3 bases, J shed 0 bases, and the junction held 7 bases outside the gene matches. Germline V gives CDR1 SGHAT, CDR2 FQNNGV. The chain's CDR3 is CASSFPPGGSSYNEQFF. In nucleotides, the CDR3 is TGTGCCAGCAGCTTCCCCCCGGGGGGGAGCTCCTACAATGAGCAGTTCTTC.

In nucleotides, the CDR3 is TGTGCCAGCTACAGGGTCGAGAACACTGAAGCTTTCTTT. This gives the protein CASYRVENTEAFF. The genes are TRBV6-1 and TRBJ1-1; D might be TRBD1 (6 bases). The length of the CDR3 is 13 residues. V gave up 8 bases and J gave up 1 base, with 11 bases separating them. Germline CDR1 is MNHNS and CDR2 is SASEGT.

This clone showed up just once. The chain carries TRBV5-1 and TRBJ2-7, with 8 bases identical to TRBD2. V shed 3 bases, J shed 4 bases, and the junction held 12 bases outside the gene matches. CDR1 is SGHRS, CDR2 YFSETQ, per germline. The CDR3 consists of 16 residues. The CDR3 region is CASSSGGSSEAYEQYF. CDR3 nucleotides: TGCGCCAGCAGCTCGGGAGGGTCTAGCGAGGCTTACGAGCAGTACTTC. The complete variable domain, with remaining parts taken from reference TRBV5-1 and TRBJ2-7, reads KAGVTQTPRYLIKTRGQQVTLSCSPISGHRSVSWYQQTPGQGLQFLFEYFSETQRNKGNFPGRFSGRQFSNSRSEMNVSTLELGDSALYLCASSSGGSSEAYEQYFGPGTRLTVT.

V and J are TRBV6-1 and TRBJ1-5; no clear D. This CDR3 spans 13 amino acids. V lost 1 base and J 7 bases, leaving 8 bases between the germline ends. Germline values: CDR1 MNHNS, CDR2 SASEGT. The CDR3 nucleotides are TGTGCCAGCAGTGAAGAGGGAGCCCAGCCCCAGCATTTT. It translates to CASSEEGAQPQHF.

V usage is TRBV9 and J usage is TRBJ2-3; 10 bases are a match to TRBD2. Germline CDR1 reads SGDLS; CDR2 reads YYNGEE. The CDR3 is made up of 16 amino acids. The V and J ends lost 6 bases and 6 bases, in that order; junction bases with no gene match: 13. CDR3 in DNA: TGTGCCAGCACGGCGAGCGGGGGGGAAATATCCGATACGCAGTATTTT. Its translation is CASTASGGEISDTQYF. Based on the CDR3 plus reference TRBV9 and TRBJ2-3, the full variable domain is DSGVTQTPKHLITATGQRVTLRCSPRSGDLSVYWYQQSLDQGLQFLIQYYNGEERAKGNILERFSAQQFPDLHSELNLSSLELGDSALYFCASTASGGEISDTQYFGPGTRLTVL.

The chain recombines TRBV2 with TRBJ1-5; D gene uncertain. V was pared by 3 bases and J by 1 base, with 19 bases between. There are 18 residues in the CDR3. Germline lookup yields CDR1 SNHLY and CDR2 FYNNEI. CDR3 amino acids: CASSDSGMSAVSNQPQHF. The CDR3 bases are TGTGCCAGCAGTGACTCGGGAATGTCGGCGGTAAGCAATCAGCCCCAGCATTTT.

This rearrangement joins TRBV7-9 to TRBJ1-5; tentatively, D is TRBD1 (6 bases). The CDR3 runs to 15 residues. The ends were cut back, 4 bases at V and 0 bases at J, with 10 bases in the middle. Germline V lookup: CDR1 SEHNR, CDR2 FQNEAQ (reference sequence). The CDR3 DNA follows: TGTGCCAGCAGCTCCGGACAGTTTAGCAATCAGCCCCAGCATTTT. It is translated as CASSSGQFSNQPQHF.

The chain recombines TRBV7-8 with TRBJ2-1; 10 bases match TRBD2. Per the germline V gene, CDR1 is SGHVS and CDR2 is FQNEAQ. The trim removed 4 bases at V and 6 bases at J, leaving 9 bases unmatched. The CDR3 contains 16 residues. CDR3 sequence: CASSSTRLAGVNEQFF. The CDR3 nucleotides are TGTGCCAGCAGCTCCACCAGGCTAGCGGGGGTCAATGAGCAGTTCTTC.

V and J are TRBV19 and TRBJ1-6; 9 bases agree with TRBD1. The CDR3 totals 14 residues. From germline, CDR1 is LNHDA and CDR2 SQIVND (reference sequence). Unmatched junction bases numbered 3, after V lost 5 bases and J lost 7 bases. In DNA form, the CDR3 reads TGTGCCAGTAGTCAGACAGGGGGGAATTCACCCCTCCACTTT. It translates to CASSQTGGNSPLHF.

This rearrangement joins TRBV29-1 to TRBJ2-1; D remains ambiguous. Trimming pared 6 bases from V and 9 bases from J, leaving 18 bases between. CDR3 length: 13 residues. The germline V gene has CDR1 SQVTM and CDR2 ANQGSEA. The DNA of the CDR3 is TGCAGCGTCCTTTCGGGTCTTCTAGGTGAGCAGTTCTTC. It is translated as CSVLSGLLGEQFF.

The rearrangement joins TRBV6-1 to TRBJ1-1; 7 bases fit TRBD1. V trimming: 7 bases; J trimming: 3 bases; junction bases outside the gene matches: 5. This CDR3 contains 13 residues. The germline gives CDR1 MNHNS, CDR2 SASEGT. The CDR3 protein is CASKGQAYTEAFF. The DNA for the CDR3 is TGTGCCAGCAAAGGACAGGCGTACACTGAAGCTTTCTTT.

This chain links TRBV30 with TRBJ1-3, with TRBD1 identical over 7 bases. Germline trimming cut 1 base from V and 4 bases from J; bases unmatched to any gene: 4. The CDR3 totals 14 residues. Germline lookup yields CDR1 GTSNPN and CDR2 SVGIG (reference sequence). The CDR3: CAWSEGATGNTIYF. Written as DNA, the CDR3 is TGTGCCTGGAGTGAGGGGGCGACAGGAAACACCATATATTTT.

The CDR3 DNA sequence: TGTGCCAGTAGTACCGCCGGGACACTTAGCAATCAGCCCCAGCATTTT. It codes for CASSTAGTLSNQPQHF. The chain couples TRBV19 to TRBJ1-5; possible D gene TRBD1, 6 bases. The ends were cut back, 4 bases at V and 0 bases at J, with 13 bases in the middle. Germline V lookup: CDR1 LNHDA, CDR2 SQIVND (reference sequence). This CDR3 comprises 16 residues.

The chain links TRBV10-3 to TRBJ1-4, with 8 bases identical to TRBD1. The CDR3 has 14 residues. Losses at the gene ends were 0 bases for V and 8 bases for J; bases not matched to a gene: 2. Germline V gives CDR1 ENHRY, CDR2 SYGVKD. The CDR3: CAISESRDREKLFF. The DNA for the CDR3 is TGTGCCATCAGTGAGTCCCGGGACAGGGAAAAACTGTTTTTT.

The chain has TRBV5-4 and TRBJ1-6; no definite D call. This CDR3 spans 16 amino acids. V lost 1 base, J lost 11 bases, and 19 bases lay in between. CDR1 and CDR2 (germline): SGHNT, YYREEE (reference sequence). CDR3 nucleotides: TGTGCCAGCAGCTTGTGGGTAGGAGGGAACGGGGCACCCCTCCACTTT. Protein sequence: CASSLWVGGNGAPLHF.

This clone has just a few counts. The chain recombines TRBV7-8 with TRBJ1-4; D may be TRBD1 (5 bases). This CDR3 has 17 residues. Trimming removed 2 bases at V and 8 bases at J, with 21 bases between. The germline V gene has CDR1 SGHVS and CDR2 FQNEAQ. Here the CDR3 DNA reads TGTGCCAGCAGCTTAACCAGGGTTGGCCTCCCTCGCGAAAAACTGTTTTTT. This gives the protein CASSLTRVGLPREKLFF.